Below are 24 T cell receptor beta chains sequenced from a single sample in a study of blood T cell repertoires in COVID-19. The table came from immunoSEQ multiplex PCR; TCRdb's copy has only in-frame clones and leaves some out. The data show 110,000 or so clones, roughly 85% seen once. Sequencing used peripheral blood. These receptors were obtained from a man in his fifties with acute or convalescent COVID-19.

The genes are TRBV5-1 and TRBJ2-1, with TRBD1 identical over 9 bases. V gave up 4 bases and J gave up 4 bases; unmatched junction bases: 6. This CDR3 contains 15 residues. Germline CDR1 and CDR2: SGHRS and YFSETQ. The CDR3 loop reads CASSPQGARYNEQFF. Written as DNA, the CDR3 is TGCGCCAGCAGCCCACAGGGGGCCAGGTACAATGAGCAGTTCTTC.

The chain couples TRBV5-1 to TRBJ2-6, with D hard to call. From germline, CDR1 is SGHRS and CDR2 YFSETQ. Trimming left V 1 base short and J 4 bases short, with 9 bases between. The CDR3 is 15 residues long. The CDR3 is CASSLYGQGANVLTF. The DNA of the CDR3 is TGCGCCAGCAGCTTGTATGGGCAGGGGGCCAACGTCCTGACTTTC.

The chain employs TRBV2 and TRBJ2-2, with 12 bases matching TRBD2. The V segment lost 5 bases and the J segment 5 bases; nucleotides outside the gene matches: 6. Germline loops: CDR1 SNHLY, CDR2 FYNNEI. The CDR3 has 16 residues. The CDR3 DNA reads TGTGCCAGCAGTCCGACTAGCGGGAGAAAGACCGGGGAGCTGTTTTTT. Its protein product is CASSPTSGRKTGELFF.

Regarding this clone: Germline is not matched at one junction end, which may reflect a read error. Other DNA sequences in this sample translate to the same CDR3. The CDR3 loop is CASSELRQGLSF. The CDR3 region has the DNA TGTGCCAGCAGTGAACTGAGGCAGGGCCTCTCTTTC. V usage is TRBV25-1 and J usage is TRBJ1-2; a possible D gene is TRBD1 (5 bases). CDR1 and CDR2 from the germline V gene are MGHDK and SYGVNS. This CDR3 contains 12 residues.

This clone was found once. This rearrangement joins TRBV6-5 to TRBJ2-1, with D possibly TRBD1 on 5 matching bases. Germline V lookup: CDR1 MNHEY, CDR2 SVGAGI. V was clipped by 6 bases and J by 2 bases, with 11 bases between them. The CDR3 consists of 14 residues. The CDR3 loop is CASRNVDTYNEQFF. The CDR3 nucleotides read TGTGCCAGCAGAAACGTGGACACCTACAATGAGCAGTTCTTC.

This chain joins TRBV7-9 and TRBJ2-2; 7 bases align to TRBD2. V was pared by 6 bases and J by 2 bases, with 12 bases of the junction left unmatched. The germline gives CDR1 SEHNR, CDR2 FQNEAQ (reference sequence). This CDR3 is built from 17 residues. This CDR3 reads CASSLPIREANTGELFF. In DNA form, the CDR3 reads TGTGCCAGCAGTCTACCTATTCGGGAGGCAAACACCGGGGAGCTGTTTTTT.

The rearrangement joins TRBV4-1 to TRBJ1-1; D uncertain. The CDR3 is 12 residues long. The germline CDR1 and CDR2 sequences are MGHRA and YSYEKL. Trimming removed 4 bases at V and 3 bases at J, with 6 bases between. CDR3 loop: CASSRGDTEAFF. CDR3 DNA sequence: TGCGCCAGCAGCCGAGGTGACACTGAAGCTTTCTTT.

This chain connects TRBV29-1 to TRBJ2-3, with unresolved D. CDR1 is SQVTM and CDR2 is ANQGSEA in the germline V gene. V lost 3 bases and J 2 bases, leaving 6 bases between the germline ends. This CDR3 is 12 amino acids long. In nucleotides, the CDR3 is TGCAGCGTTGAGTGGGCCACAGATACGCAGTATTTT. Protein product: CSVEWATDTQYF.

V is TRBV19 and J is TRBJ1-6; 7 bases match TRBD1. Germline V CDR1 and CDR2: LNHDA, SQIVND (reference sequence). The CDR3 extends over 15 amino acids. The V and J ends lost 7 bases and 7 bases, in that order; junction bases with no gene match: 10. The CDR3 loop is CASKTLGTENSPLHF. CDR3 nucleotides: TGTGCCAGTAAAACCCTCGGGACAGAAAATTCACCCCTCCACTTT.

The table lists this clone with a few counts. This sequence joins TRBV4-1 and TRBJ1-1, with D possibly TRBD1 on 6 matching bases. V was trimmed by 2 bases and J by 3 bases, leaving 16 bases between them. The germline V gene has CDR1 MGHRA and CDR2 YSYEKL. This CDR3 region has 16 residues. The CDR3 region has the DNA TGCGCCAGCAGCCAAACCACAGGGCGGGGGTACACTGAAGCTTTCTTT. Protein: CASSQTTGRGYTEAFF.

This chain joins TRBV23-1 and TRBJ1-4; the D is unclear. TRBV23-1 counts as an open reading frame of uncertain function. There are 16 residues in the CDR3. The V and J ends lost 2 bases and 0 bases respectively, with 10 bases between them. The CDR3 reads CASSQTTPATNEKLFF. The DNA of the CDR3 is TGCGCCAGCAGTCAAACCACTCCGGCAACTAATGAAAAACTGTTTTTT.

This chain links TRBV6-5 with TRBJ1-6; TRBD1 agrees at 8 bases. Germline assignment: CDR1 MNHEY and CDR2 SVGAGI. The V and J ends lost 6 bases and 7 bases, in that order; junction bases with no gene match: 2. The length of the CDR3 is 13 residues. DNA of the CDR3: TGTGCCAGCAGCGACAGGGGCAATTCACCCCTCCACTTT. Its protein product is CASSDRGNSPLHF.

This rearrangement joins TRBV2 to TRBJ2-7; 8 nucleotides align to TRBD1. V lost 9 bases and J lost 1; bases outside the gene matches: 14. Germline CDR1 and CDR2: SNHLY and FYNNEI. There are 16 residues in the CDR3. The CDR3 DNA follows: TGTGCCAGTGGAGGTGGACGAGACAGGGGTTCCTACGAGCAGTACTTC. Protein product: CASGGGRDRGSYEQYF.

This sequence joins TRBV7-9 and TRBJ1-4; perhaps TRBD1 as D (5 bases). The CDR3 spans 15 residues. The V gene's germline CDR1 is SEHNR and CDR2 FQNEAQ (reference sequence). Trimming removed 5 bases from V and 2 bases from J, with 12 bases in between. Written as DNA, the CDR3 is TGTGCCAGCAGCCCCTTCCAGGGCACTAATGAAAAACTGTTTTTT. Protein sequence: CASSPFQGTNEKLFF. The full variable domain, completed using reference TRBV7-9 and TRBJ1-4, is DTGVSQNPRHKITKRGQNVTFRCDPISEHNRLYWYRQTLGQGPEFLTYFQNEAQLEKSRLLSDRFSAERPKGSFSTLEIQRTEQGDSAMYLCASSPFQGTNEKLFFGSGTQLSVL.

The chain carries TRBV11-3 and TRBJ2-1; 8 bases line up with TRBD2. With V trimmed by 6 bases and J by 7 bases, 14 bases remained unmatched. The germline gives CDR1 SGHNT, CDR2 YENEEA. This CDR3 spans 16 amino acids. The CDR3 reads CASRAASAGGGNEQFF. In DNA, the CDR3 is TGTGCCAGCAGGGCGGCTAGCGCGGGAGGAGGGAATGAGCAGTTCTTC.

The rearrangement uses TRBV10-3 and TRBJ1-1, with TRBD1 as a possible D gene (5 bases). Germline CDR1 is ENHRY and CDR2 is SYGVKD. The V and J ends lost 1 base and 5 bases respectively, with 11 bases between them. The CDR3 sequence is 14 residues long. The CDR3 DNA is TGTGCCATCAGTGAGTTCTCGGGGGTAACTGAAGCTTTCTTT. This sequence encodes CAISEFSGVTEAFF.

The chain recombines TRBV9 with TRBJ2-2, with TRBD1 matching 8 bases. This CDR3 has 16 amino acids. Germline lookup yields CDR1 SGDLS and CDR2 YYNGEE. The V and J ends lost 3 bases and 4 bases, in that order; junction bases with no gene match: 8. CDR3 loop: CASSGILQGVTGELFF. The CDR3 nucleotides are TGTGCCAGCAGCGGGATTCTACAGGGGGTCACCGGGGAGCTGTTTTTT.

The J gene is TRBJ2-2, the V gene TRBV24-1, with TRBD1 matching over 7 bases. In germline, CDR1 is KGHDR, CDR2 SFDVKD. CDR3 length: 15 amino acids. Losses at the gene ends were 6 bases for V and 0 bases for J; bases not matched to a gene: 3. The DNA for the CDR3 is TGTGCCACCAGTCGGACAGGATCGAACACCGGGGAGCTGTTTTTT. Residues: CATSRTGSNTGELFF.

CDR3 protein: CASSDSLAGGNEQFF. The CDR3 region has the DNA TGTGCCAGCAGTGACTCACTAGCGGGGGGGAATGAGCAGTTCTTC. This chain joins TRBV6-4 and TRBJ2-1; the match to TRBD2 covers 13 bases. Germline trimming cut 0 bases from V and 7 bases from J; bases unmatched to any gene: 0. The CDR3 length is 15 residues. CDR1 and CDR2 (germline): MRHNA, SNTAGT.

The CDR3 loop reads CASSSDSSDEAFF. Written as DNA, the CDR3 is TGCGCCAGCAGCTCCGACTCTAGCGACGAAGCTTTCTTT. The J gene is TRBJ1-1, the V gene TRBV5-1; unclear D gene. Looked up from germline, CDR1 is SGHRS and CDR2 is YFSETQ. Trimming took off 3 bases at V and 8 bases at J, with 14 bases between the two ends. The CDR3 length is 13 residues.

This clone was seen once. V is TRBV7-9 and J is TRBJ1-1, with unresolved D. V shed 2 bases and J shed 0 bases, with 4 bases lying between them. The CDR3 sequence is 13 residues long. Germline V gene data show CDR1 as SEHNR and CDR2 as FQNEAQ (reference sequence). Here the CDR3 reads CASSLSMNTEAFF. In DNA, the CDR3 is TGTGCCAGCAGCTTAAGCATGAACACTGAAGCTTTCTTT.

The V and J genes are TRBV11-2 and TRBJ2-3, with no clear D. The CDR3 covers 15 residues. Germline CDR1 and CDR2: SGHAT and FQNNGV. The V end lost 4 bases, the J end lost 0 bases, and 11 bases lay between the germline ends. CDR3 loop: CASSSTPTSTDTQYF. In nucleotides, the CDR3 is TGTGCCAGCAGCTCGACACCAACTAGCACAGATACGCAGTATTTT.

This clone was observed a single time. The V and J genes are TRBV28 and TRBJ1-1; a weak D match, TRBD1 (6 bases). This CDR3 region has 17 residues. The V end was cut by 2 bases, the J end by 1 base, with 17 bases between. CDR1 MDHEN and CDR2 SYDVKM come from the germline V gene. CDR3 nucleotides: TGTGCCAGCAGTTTACTACAGGGAGTTATTACGAACACTGAAGCTTTCTTT. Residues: CASSLLQGVITNTEAFF.

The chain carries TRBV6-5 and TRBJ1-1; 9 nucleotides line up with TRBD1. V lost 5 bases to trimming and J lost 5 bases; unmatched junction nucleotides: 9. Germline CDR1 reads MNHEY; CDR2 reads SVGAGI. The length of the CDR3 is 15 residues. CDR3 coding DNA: TGTGCCAGCAGTCCCCAGACAGGGGGTTGGACTGAAGCTTTCTTT. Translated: CASSPQTGGWTEAFF.